Sequencing of this T cell receptor (beta chain) was carried out in a study of OX40 agonist ivuxolimab in advanced cancers. Study context: The patients received agonistic anti-OX40 (CD134) antibody ivuxolimab. Dose-escalation patients had hepatocellular carcinoma, melanoma, renal cell or head and neck cancer.

Concerning this clone: Its antigen is unidentified.

Assay: immunoSEQ multiplex PCR; the TCRdb copy retains only in-frame clones and omits some. The sample carries about 60,000 clones, about 91% recorded once. Study-wide results and caveats: Among some nonresponders, normalized T-cell clonal expansion was also low. Dosing at 0.1 to 3.0 mg/kg was accompanied by clonal expansion of CD4+ and CD8+ blood T cells by week 6.

The specimen was CD4+ or CD8+ T cells sorted from blood, collected in a trial of the OX40 agonist ivuxolimab. The sequence derives from an adult with an advanced solid tumor such as melanoma, head and neck, liver or kidney cancer.

CDR3 nucleotide sequence: TGTGCCAGCAGCGTAGGCCAGGGCGGAGTAACAGATACGCAGTATTTT. It specifies CASSVGQGGVTDTQYF. This chain links TRBV9 with TRBJ2-3; tentatively, D is TRBD1 (5 bases). Trimming cost V 0 bases and J 3 bases, with 14 bases left between them. This CDR3 has 16 residues. The V gene's germline CDR1 is SGDLS and CDR2 YYNGEE. The full variable domain, with the rest looked up from reference TRBV9 and TRBJ2-3, is DSGVTQTPKHLITATGQRVTLRCSPRSGDLSVYWYQQSLDQGLQFLIQYYNGEERAKGNILERFSAQQFPDLHSELNLSSLELGDSALYFCASSVGQGGVTDTQYFGPGTRLTVL.